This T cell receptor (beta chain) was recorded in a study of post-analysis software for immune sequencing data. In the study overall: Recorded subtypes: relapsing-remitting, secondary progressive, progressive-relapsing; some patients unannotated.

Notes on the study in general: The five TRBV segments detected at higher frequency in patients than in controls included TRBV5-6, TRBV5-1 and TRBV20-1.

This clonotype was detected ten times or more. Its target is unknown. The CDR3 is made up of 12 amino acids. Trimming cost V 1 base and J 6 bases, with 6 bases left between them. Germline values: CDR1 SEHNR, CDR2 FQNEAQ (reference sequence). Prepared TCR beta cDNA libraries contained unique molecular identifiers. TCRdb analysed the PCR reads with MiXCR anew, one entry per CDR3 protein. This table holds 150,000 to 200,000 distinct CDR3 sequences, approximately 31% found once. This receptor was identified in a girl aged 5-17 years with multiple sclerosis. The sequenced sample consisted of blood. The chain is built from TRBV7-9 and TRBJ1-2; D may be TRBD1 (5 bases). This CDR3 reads CASSLGGDGYTF. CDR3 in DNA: TGTGCCAGCAGCTTAGGAGGGGATGGCTACACCTTC.